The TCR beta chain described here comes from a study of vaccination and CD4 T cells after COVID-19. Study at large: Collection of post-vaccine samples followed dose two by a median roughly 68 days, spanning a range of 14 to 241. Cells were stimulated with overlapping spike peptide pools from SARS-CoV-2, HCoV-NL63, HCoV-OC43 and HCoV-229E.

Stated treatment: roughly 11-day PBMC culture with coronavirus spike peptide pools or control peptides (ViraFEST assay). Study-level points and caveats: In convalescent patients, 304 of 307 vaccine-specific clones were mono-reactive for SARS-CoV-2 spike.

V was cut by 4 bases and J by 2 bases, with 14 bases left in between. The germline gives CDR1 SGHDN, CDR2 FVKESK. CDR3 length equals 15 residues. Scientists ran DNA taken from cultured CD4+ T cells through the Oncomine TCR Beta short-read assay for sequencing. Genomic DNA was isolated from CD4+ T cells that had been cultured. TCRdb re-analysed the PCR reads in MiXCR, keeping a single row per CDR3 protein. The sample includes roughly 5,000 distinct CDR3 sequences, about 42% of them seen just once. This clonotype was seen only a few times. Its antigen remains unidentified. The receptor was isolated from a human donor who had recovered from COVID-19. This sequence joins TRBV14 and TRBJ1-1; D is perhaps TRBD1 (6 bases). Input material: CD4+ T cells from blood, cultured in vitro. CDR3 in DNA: TGTGCCAGCAGCCGGGGGGCGGCGGTCAACACTGAAGCTTTCTTT. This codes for CASSRGAAVNTEAFF.